Each of the 23 T cell receptor beta chains below was sequenced from the same sample in a study of T cells in Graves' hyperthyroidism and ophthalmopathy (dated by TCRdb to 2018 to 2020). Preparation of the library involved multiplex PCR. These reads were obtained on an Illumina HiSeq 2000. The TCR beta CDR3 regions were amplified from the RNA transcripts. The first round of RT-PCR for the TCR CDR3 was performed with the HTBI primer set and the Qiagen OneStep RT-PCR kit. Starting from the raw public reads, TCRdb applied fastp trimming at Q25, assembled clones with MiXCR and retained in-frame beta chains. Rows are combined by CDR3 protein, so each entry shows the most common genes and DNA. This sample gives about 520,000 distinct CDR3 sequences in total; approximately 25% of them show up just once. Of the sample, 10% to 12% falls within the top ten clones. The sample taken for sequencing was blood. These receptors originate from a woman between 25 and 40 years old with Graves' ophthalmopathy.

Ten or more counts support this clonotype. This rearrangement joins TRBV20-1 to TRBJ1-1; D is unclear. Trimming stripped 5 bases from V and 4 bases from J, with 20 bases between. The CDR3 sequence is 15 residues long. Germline V gene lookup returns CDR1 DFQATT and CDR2 SNEGSKA (reference sequence). CDR3 in DNA: TGCAGTGCTGATCACTTAGGGCGAGAGGGCACTGAAGCTTTCTTT. Its translation is CSADHLGREGTEAFF.

In its sample, this clonotype was seen many times. J is TRBJ1-3 and V is TRBV6-1; 12 nucleotides align to TRBD1. CDR1 and CDR2 (germline): MNHNS, SASEGT. The V and J ends lost 7 bases and 3 bases, in that order; junction bases with no gene match: 10. The CDR3 extends over 17 amino acids. The CDR3 DNA reads as TGTGCCAGCATCGCAGGGACAGGGGGCAAGTATGGAAACACCATATATTTT. Translating gives CASIAGTGGKYGNTIYF.

This clonotype was counted many times. The chain has TRBV6-1 and TRBJ1-5; 9 nucleotides match TRBD1. The CDR3 spans 14 residues. V trimming: 8 bases; J trimming: 4 bases; junction bases outside the gene matches: 6. The germline V gene encodes CDR1 MNHNS and CDR2 SASEGT. CDR3 DNA sequence: TGTGCCAGCTCGGGACAGGGTATAAATCAGCCCCAGCATTTT. Translation gives CASSGQGINQPQHF.

Ten or more counts support this clonotype. The chain combines TRBV28 with TRBJ2-2, with 14 bases that match TRBD2. Germline CDR1 and CDR2: MDHEN and SYDVKM. The CDR3 is made up of 18 amino acids. J gave up 2 bases and V 3 bases, and 5 bases lay outside the gene matches. The CDR3 nucleotides read TGTGCCAGCAGTTTTCCGACTAGCGGGGGGGATAACACCGGGGAGCTGTTTTTT. Translation gives CASSFPTSGGDNTGELFF.

The chain links TRBV6-1 to TRBJ2-7, with D perhaps matching TRBD2 (7 bases). Germline CDR1 and CDR2: MNHNS and SASEGT. This CDR3 region has 16 residues. The V end lost 7 bases, the J end lost 2 bases, and 21 bases lay between the germline ends. For the CDR3, the DNA is TGTGCCAGCACCTACATCCTGGGGGGGGCGACCTACGAGCAGTACTTC. Protein product: CASTYILGGATYEQYF.

V gene TRBV6-2 or TRBV6-3 combines with J gene TRBJ1-2; 8 bases align to TRBD1. V dropped 2 bases and J dropped 1; count of bases not matched to a gene: 12. CDR1 is MNHEY, CDR2 SVGEGT, per germline. This CDR3 spans 18 amino acids. CDR3 nucleotide sequence: TGTGCCAGCAGTTACAAGGTCGGACAGGGAAGTTTTAACTATGGCTACACCTTC. Translated: CASSYKVGQGSFNYGYTF.

As for this clonotype: The CDR3 end shows no conserved phenylalanine or tryptophan, and so a read error is likely. The V gene is TRBV7-8, the J gene TRBJ1-5; D not resolved. The V end was cut by 5 bases, the J end by 4 bases, with 18 bases between. The CDR3 loop spans 16 amino acids. Germline V gene data show CDR1 as SGHVS and CDR2 as FQNEAQ. CDR3 loop: CASSPIDGAENQPQHY. DNA for the CDR3: TGTGCCAGCAGCCCGATAGATGGAGCGGAAAATCAGCCCCAGCATTAT.

This chain uses TRBV12-5 with TRBJ1-1, with a possible D match to TRBD1 (6 bases). This CDR3 comprises 13 residues. Trimming took off 5 bases at V and 4 bases at J, with 11 bases between the two ends. CDR1 and CDR2 from the germline V gene are LGHNT and FRNRAP. The CDR3 DNA follows: TGTGCTAGTGGTCCAAAGGGGGTCACTGAAGCTTTCTTT. This codes for CASGPKGVTEAFF.

This clonotype was seen at least ten times. The chain recombines TRBV15 with TRBJ2-7; 7 positions match TRBD2. Germline lookup yields CDR1 LNHNV and CDR2 YYDKDF (reference sequence). This CDR3 spans 15 amino acids. Trimming removed 0 bases from V and 0 bases from J; junction bases left unmatched: 2. The CDR3 bases are TGTGCCACCAGCAGAGATCGGGGGGACTCCTACGAGCAGTACTTC. Translating it yields CATSRDRGDSYEQYF.

In its sample, this clonotype was seen many times. The rearrangement links TRBV6-2 or TRBV6-3 to TRBJ1-1, with 7 bases identical to TRBD1. The junction had 17 bases not matched to a gene; V was cut back by 3 bases and J by 1 base. Looked up from germline, CDR1 is MNHEY and CDR2 is SVGEGT. This CDR3 region has 19 residues. DNA for the CDR3: TGTGCCAGCAGTTATATCGGAAGGGGAGGGGGCGCATGGAACACTGAAGCTTTCTTT. Amino acids: CASSYIGRGGGAWNTEAFF.

This clonotype was observed a handful of times. The V call is TRBV12-3 or TRBV12-4, the J call TRBJ1-3; D is unclear. This CDR3 has 17 amino acids. Trimming took off 5 bases at V and 6 bases at J, with 23 bases between the two ends. The CDR3 loop is CASSPLRQRGVLNTIYF. In DNA, the CDR3 is TGTGCCAGCAGTCCTCTAAGGCAACGTGGAGTTTTAAACACCATATATTTT.

This clonotype was seen more than once but under ten times. The chain couples TRBV6-1 to TRBJ2-5; D might be TRBD1 (6 bases). Trimming cost V 7 bases and J 5 bases, with 17 bases left between them. The germline V gene has CDR1 MNHNS and CDR2 SASEGT. This CDR3 has 14 residues. CDR3 nucleotides: TGTGCCAGCACAGAAACAGGGATGTGGGAGACCCAGTACTTC. This encodes CASTETGMWETQYF.

This clonotype has at least ten counts. The genes are TRBV11-2 and TRBJ2-5; D is undetermined. Germline V gene data show CDR1 as SGHAT and CDR2 as FQNNGV. V was cut by 0 bases and J by 0 bases, with 11 bases left in between. The CDR3 consists of 16 residues. The CDR3 protein is CASSLDPASYQETQYF. Here the CDR3 DNA reads TGTGCCAGCAGCTTAGATCCCGCTTCGTACCAAGAGACCCAGTACTTC.

This clonotype was found many times. V is TRBV2 and J is TRBJ1-2; TRBD1 matches at 7 bases. V was pared by 6 bases and J by 4 bases, with 8 bases of the junction left unmatched. This CDR3 has 14 residues. The V gene's germline CDR1 is SNHLY and CDR2 FYNNEI. The CDR3 DNA sequence: TGTGCCAGCAGCCTCCAACAGGGGAGCTATGGCTACACCTTC. Protein: CASSLQQGSYGYTF.

The gene calls are TRBV6-5 and TRBJ2-7; D is possibly TRBD1 (5 bases). Germline V gives CDR1 MNHEY, CDR2 SVGAGI. The V end was cut by 2 bases, the J end by 12 bases, with 17 bases between. The CDR3 covers 13 residues. CDR3 sequence reads: CASSYGREGSRYF. Written as DNA, the CDR3 is TGTGCCAGCAGTTACGGCAGGGAAGGGTCACGGTACTTC.

V is TRBV19 and J is TRBJ1-1; D is ambiguous. This CDR3 region has 14 residues. The germline V and J ends were trimmed by 3 bases and 3 bases, with 11 bases remaining between them. Per germline, CDR1 LNHDA and CDR2 SQIVND (reference sequence). The CDR3 reads CASSIPGTYTEAFF. For the CDR3, the DNA is TGTGCCAGTAGTATCCCCGGAACTTACACTGAAGCTTTCTTT.

The rearrangement joins TRBV28 to TRBJ1-2; D unresolved. V lost 3 bases and J lost 5, with 13 bases in between. From germline, CDR1 is MDHEN and CDR2 SYDVKM. The CDR3 sequence is 14 residues long. The DNA for the CDR3 is TGTGCCAGCAGTTTGTTTTCCGCGGGGTATGGCTACACCTTC. This sequence encodes CASSLFSAGYGYTF.

The rearrangement uses TRBV4-2 and TRBJ2-7; 7 nucleotides match TRBD1. With V trimmed by 4 bases and J by 1 base, 10 bases remained unmatched. CDR1 and CDR2 (germline): LGHNA, YNFKEQ. The CDR3 length is 16 residues. The CDR3 region has the DNA TGTGCCAGCAGCCCACCGGGGACAGCGAGATCCTACGAGCAGTACTTC. This sequence encodes CASSPPGTARSYEQYF.

This clonotype came up many times. V usage is TRBV9 and J usage is TRBJ1-2; a weak D match, TRBD1 (6 bases). V gave up 0 bases and J gave up 2 bases, with 8 bases separating them. The germline V gene has CDR1 SGDLS and CDR2 YYNGEE. The CDR3 length is 14 residues. The CDR3 is CASSVAGVNYGYTF. The CDR3 bases are TGTGCCAGCAGCGTAGCAGGGGTAAACTATGGCTACACCTTC.

This clonotype was counted many times. The V call is TRBV19, the J call TRBJ1-2; D might be TRBD1 (6 bases). Germline V gene lookup returns CDR1 LNHDA and CDR2 SQIVND (reference sequence). The CDR3 runs 15 residues. Trimming cost V 2 bases and J 4 bases, with 14 bases left between them. This CDR3 is CASSISLRDTYGYTF. In DNA, the CDR3 is TGTGCCAGTAGTATAAGTCTTCGGGACACCTATGGCTACACCTTC. Full variable domain (rest looked up from reference TRBV19 and TRBJ1-2): DGGITQSPKYLFRKEGQNVTLSCEQNLNHDAMYWYRQDPGQGLRLIYYSQIVNDFQKGDIAEGYSVSREKKESFPLTVTSAQKNPTAFYLCASSISLRDTYGYTFGSGTRLTVV.

This clonotype has a handful of counts. This chain uses TRBV12-5 with TRBJ2-7; D is undetermined. The CDR3 is made up of 15 amino acids. Germline CDR1 LGHNT, CDR2 FRNRAP. The V end was cut by 0 bases, the J end by 2 bases, with 11 bases between. The CDR3 nucleotides read TGTGCTAGTGGTTTGGTATTAAGGGTCCCCTACGAGCAGTACTTC. This translates into CASGLVLRVPYEQYF.

This clonotype was picked up many times. V is TRBV6-1 and J is TRBJ1-2, with D possibly matching TRBD1 (5 bases). The V and J ends lost 6 bases and 2 bases respectively, with 16 bases between them. Germline values: CDR1 MNHNS, CDR2 SASEGT. This CDR3 is built from 15 residues. CDR3 residues: CASSSRGTANYGYTF. The CDR3 DNA follows: TGTGCCAGCAGCTCCCGGGGGACTGCGAACTATGGCTACACCTTC.

This clonotype turned up a few times. The chain uses TRBV15 and TRBJ2-4, with no clear D. Trimming left V 1 base short and J 1 base short, with 14 bases between. The CDR3 contains 17 residues. Germline V CDR1 and CDR2: LNHNV, YYDKDF (reference sequence). The CDR3 here is CATSRATGTLAKNIQYF. CDR3 in DNA: TGTGCCACCAGCAGAGCAACGGGCACATTGGCCAAAAACATTCAGTACTTC.